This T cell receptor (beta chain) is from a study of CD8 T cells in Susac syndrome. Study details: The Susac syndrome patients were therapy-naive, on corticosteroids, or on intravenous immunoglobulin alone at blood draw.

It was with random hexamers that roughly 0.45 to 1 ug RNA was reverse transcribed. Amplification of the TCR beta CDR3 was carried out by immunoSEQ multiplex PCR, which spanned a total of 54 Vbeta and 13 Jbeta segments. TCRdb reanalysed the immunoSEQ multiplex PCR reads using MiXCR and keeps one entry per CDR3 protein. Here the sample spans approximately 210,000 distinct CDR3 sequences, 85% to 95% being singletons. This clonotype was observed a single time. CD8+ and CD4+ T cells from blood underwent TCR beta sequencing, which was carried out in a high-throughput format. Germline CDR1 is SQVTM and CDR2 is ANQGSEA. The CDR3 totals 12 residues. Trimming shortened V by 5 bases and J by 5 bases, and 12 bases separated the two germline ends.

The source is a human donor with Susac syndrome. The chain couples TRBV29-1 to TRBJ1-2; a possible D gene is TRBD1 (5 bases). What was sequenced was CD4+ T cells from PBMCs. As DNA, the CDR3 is TGCAGCGTTACAACGGACACTTATGGCTACACCTTC. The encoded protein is CSVTTDTYGYTF.